This note documents a single TCR beta chain sequence. This clone was observed once. The clone's antigen remains unknown. There are no base qualities to consult, and no much larger clone falls within one base. TCRbeta CDR3 regions were amplified from genomic DNA using the immunoSEQ Assay, a bias-controlled multiplex PCR. On the study's bioinformatics: Nucleated cell counts per sample were estimated from amplification of reference gene primers within the assay. To quantify the absolute abundance of each unique TCRbeta CDR3 rearrangement, sequence reads were collapsed and filtered. For each sample, productive Simpson clonality was calculated as the square root of Simpson's diversity index across productive rearrangements. TCRdb's version of the immuneACCESS table is confined to in-frame rearrangements and falls short of the full clone set. An unresolved V gene accounts for under half of the shortfall where checked; the remainder is of unknown origin. V and J calls and clone size are those listed in that table; D and trimming were worked out from the DNA. This sample is represented by more than 25,000 clones; 75% to 85% of them were singletons. The top ten hold 6.6% of the sample.

The data were taken from a study of blood T cell repertoires in COVID-19 (dated by TCRdb to 2018 to 2021). Notes on the research overall: Collaborator samples came from the United States, Italy and Spain and covered acute and convalescent phases of COVID-19. The prospective study material was composed of cDNA or gDNA derived from T cells, B-cell-depleted T cells, or PBMCs. Deeply sampled blood TCRbeta repertoires from subjects exposed to, actively infected with, or recovered from COVID-19 were included in the dataset. The repertoires were made available in a free public database intended to serve as a resource for research on the immune response to SARS-CoV-2. The samples were drawn from two sources: the first 160 participants of the ongoing ImmuneRACE study, and over 1,000 subjects contributed by 6 global collaborators. A de-identified subject ID, COVID-19 status, age in years and sex were almost always included in the sample metadata. Where available, HLA class I and class II types were taken from metadata supplied by the sample provider and were not determined by assay-based typing. Overall study outcomes, separate from this receptor: Clinical and demographic metadata were provided uncurated, with the amount varying by source and participant.

Each collaborating institution followed its own protocols to collect whole blood in K2EDTA tubes. Collaborator samples were shipped for TCRbeta analysis as frozen whole blood, isolated PBMCs, or DNA extracted from either sample type. For this chain, trimming is 6 bases at the V end and 2 bases at the J end, and the number of junction bases without a gene match is 7. The germline V gene supplies CDR1 MNHEY and CDR2 SVGAGI. From the cysteine up to the phenylalanine, the CDR3 has a length of 15 residues. Only the CDR3 portion is preserved as DNA: 45 bases, with reading frame beginning at the first base.

Material for sequencing was peripheral blood. This TCR derives from a man between 60 and 75 years old with active COVID-19. In this chain, TRBV6-5 is recombined with TRBJ2-1; 7 central nucleotides agree with TRBD2. The CDR3 region has the sequence CASSSGRGTYNEQFF. The sequenced DNA: TGTGCCAGCAGCTCAGGGCGGGGGACCTACAATGAGCAGTTCTTC.